A selection of T cell receptor beta chains follows, all from one sample in a study of blood T cell repertoires in COVID-19. Here immunoSEQ multiplex PCR was the method, and the copy in TCRdb shows in-frame clones only, minus some. Here the sample spans just over 300,000 clones, about 90% being singletons. Material: peripheral blood. These receptors came from a man aged 18 to 30 with active or convalescent COVID-19. Each CDR3 is given with its conserved first and last residue. The D gene is left open where the match is weak. A clone size is listed for some rows: how often the clone was seen (once, few, many), or a class if it is expanded.

j_gene,d_gene,v_gene,abundance,CDR3nt,CDR3aa
TRBJ2-2,.,TRBV7-3,.,TGTGCCAGCAGCCTCCTCACCGGGGAGCTGTTTTTT,CASSLLTGELFF
TRBJ1-1,.,TRBV4-1,.,TGCGCCAGCAGCCATGGCCTAGTCGTTCTAAATTCTGAAGCTTTCTTT,CASSHGLVVLNSEAFF
TRBJ2-2,TRBD1,TRBV19,.,TGTGCCAGTAGTATCAGAGGGGGCGAGAACACCGGGGAGCTGTTTTTT,CASSIRGGENTGELFF
TRBJ1-5,TRBD1,TRBV27,few,TGTGCCAGCAGTTTAGGGACAGGGGGCAATCAGCCCCAGCATTTT,CASSLGTGGNQPQHF
TRBJ2-7,TRBD2,TRBV11-2,.,TGTGCCAGCACCGGGACTAGCGGGAGTTACGAGCAGTACTTC,CASTGTSGSYEQYF
TRBJ1-5,.,TRBV12-1,.,TGTGCCAGCAGCGGATACAGGGCGCCGGGTCAGCCCCAGCATTTT,CASSGYRAPGQPQHF
TRBJ2-5,TRBD1,TRBV6-5,.,TGTGCCAGCAGAGGGGGCCCGGGAGAGACCCAGTACTTC,CASRGGPGETQYF
TRBJ2-5,TRBD2,TRBV5-4,.,TGTGCCAGCAGCTCTGATCCTAGCGGAGACCAAGAGACCCAGTACTTC,CASSSDPSGDQETQYF
TRBJ1-1,.,TRBV5-1,.,TGCGCCAGCAGCTTTAGTAGGAACACTGAAGCTTTCTTT,CASSFSRNTEAFF
TRBJ2-1,.,TRBV5-6,.,TGTGCCAGCAGCCCGAGACTGTCCTACAATGAGCAGTTCTTC,CASSPRLSYNEQFF
TRBJ2-5,.,TRBV27,.,TGTGCCAGCAGTTTATTGGCCTTCGGGGGTCGGGAGACCCAGTACTTC,CASSLLAFGGRETQYF
TRBJ2-2,TRBD2,TRBV5-4,.,TGTGCCAGCAGCCCTGCGGGGGGGAGGGGCACCGGGGAGCTGTTTTTT,CASSPAGGRGTGELFF
TRBJ2-5,.,TRBV9,few,TGTGCCAGCAGCTTTCGGACAGGAGGAGGGGAGACCCAGTACTTC,CASSFRTGGGETQYF